The 27 T cell receptor beta chains presented below share a single source sample, sequenced in a study of T cells in Graves' hyperthyroidism and ophthalmopathy. What was amplified from RNA transcripts were TCR beta CDR3 regions. Primed by the HTBI set, a first-round RT-PCR was run on the TCR CDR3. TCRdb itself ran the multiplex PCR reads through MiXCR, one entry per CDR3 protein. The table lists a few hundred thousand distinct CDR3 sequences, over 11% of them singletons. The specimen was blood. The receptors stem from a woman aged 25 to 39 with Graves' hyperthyroidism that later progressed to Graves' ophthalmopathy.

V is TRBV9 and J is TRBJ2-1; D gene uncertain. Trimming removed 2 bases at V and 7 bases at J, with 10 bases between. CDR1 is SGDLS, CDR2 YYNGEE, per germline. This CDR3 is 13 amino acids long. The CDR3 reads CASSVITSNEQFF. CDR3 nucleotides: TGTGCCAGCAGCGTGATCACCTCTAATGAGCAGTTCTTC.

This clonotype was seen at least ten times. The rearrangement uses TRBV12-5 and TRBJ2-7, with D possibly matching TRBD1 (6 bases). This CDR3 is 13 amino acids long. The V end lost 1 base, the J end lost 4 bases, and 8 bases lay between the germline ends. In germline, CDR1 is LGHNT, CDR2 FRNRAP. The CDR3 is CASGLGQGYEQYF. The CDR3, as DNA: TGTGCTAGTGGTTTGGGTCAGGGGTACGAGCAGTACTTC.

This clonotype was observed once. The rearrangement links TRBV6-1 to TRBJ2-7; D may be TRBD1 or TRBD2 (6 bases each). Germline V CDR1 and CDR2: MNHNS, SASEGT. V lost 5 bases to trimming and J lost 0 bases, with 14 bases between them. The CDR3 has 15 amino acids. For the CDR3, the DNA is TGTGCCAGCAGTCGCGGGACAAGGACCTCCTACGAGCAGTACTTC. The encoded protein is CASSRGTRTSYEQYF.

This clonotype was detected a few times. The chain carries TRBV20-1 and TRBJ2-7; 11 bases are a match to TRBD2. CDR1 DFQATT and CDR2 SNEGSKA come from the germline V gene (reference sequence). V shed 3 bases and J 6 bases; nucleotides not matched to a gene: 7. The CDR3 sequence is 14 residues long. The CDR3 loop reads CSASIGTSGSEQYF. In DNA, the CDR3 is TGCAGTGCTAGTATTGGCACTAGCGGGAGCGAGCAGTACTTC.

The chain joins TRBV24-1 to TRBJ1-1; no reliable D call. The CDR3 runs to 13 residues. Germline V gene lookup returns CDR1 KGHDR and CDR2 SFDVKD. V lost 8 bases and J 7 bases, leaving 16 bases between the germline ends. CDR3 in amino acids: CATMGSEEDEAFF. The CDR3 DNA follows: TGTGCCACCATGGGCTCTGAGGAGGATGAAGCTTTCTTT.

This clonotype occurred many times. This CDR3 reads CASSDGTQHNQPQHF. CDR3 DNA: TGTGCCAGCAGTGACGGTACACAGCACAATCAGCCCCAGCATTTT. V is TRBV2 and J is TRBJ1-5, with no clear D. Trimming took off 3 bases at V and 3 bases at J, with 12 bases between the two ends. The CDR3 contains 15 residues. Germline CDR1 reads SNHLY; CDR2 reads FYNNEI.

There are a few counts of this clonotype. This likely comes from a read error, as the CDR3 has no conserved phenylalanine or tryptophan at its end. The rearrangement uses TRBV18 and TRBJ1-2; 7 nucleotides agree with TRBD1. V dropped 2 bases and J dropped 4; count of bases not matched to a gene: 4. Looked up from germline, CDR1 is KGHSH and CDR2 is LQKENI. This CDR3 spans 14 amino acids. DNA for the CDR3: TGTGCCAGCTCACCAGAGACAGGGACCTATGGCTACACCCTC. This gives the protein CASSPETGTYGYTL.

The chain couples TRBV2 to TRBJ1-6, with TRBD1 matching over 8 bases. Germline lookup yields CDR1 SNHLY and CDR2 FYNNEI. This CDR3 is 14 amino acids long. V lost 7 bases, J lost 9 bases, and 8 bases stayed unmatched. CDR3 sequence: CASTRGQGSSPLHF. The DNA of the CDR3 is TGTGCCAGCACTAGAGGACAGGGAAGTTCACCCCTCCACTTT.

This clonotype was detected many times. This sequence joins TRBV24-1 and TRBJ1-5; D unclear. From germline, CDR1 is KGHDR and CDR2 SFDVKD. With 5 bases removed from V and 2 bases from J, the gap between germline ends came to 12 bases. The CDR3 extends over 15 amino acids. The chain's CDR3 is CATSAPNGGNQPQHF. CDR3 nucleotide sequence: TGTGCCACCAGTGCTCCGAACGGCGGCAATCAGCCCCAGCATTTT.

This clonotype was picked up many times. V usage is TRBV19 and J usage is TRBJ1-1; perhaps TRBD1 as D (5 bases). V lost 4 bases and J 4 bases, leaving 13 bases between the germline ends. This CDR3 is 14 amino acids long. Germline V gives CDR1 LNHDA, CDR2 SQIVND (reference sequence). CDR3 sequence: CASSTDRWGTEAFF. CDR3 DNA sequence: TGTGCCAGTAGTACTGACAGATGGGGCACTGAAGCTTTCTTT.

At least ten counts were recorded for this clonotype. The rearrangement links TRBV5-5 to TRBJ2-5; a weak D match, TRBD2 (6 bases). Germline values: CDR1 SGHKS, CDR2 YYEKEE (reference sequence). Trimming shortened V by 1 base and J by 1 base, and 11 bases separated the two germline ends. CDR3 length: 15 residues. In nucleotides, the CDR3 is TGTGCCAGCAGCTTGACCGCTAGCGTCCAAGAGACCCAGTACTTC. This codes for CASSLTASVQETQYF. The whole variable domain, remainder taken from reference TRBV5-5 and TRBJ2-5, is DAGVTQSPTHLIKTRGQQVTLRCSPISGHKSVSWYQQVLGQGPQFIFQYYEKEERGRGNFPDRFSARQFPNYSSELNVNALLLGDSALYLCASSLTASVQETQYFGPGTRLLVL.

This clonotype was observed at least ten times. The V call is TRBV5-1, the J call TRBJ2-1; 9 bases map to TRBD1. CDR1 and CDR2 (germline): SGHRS, YFSETQ. The junction had 2 bases not matched to a gene; V was cut back by 0 bases and J by 4 bases. This CDR3 spans 15 amino acids. The CDR3 sequence: CASSLGQGEYNEQFF. CDR3 coding DNA: TGCGCCAGCAGCTTGGGACAGGGGGAATACAATGAGCAGTTCTTC.

V and J are TRBV12-3 or TRBV12-4 and TRBJ2-2; D call uncertain. V lost 3 bases, J lost 3 bases, and 5 bases lay in between. CDR3 length equals 13 residues. CDR3 amino acids: CASSFPYTGELFF. CDR3 DNA: TGTGCCAGCAGTTTCCCCTACACCGGGGAGCTGTTTTTT.

Of note for this clonotype: Being one base from a much bigger clone, this may be a read error. The V gene is TRBV28, the J gene TRBJ1-4; maybe TRBD1 (5 bases). V was cut by 3 bases and J by 1 base, with 6 bases left in between. This CDR3 region has 14 residues. The V gene's germline CDR1 is MDHEN and CDR2 SYDVKM. CDR3 sequence: CASSFQGTNEKLFF. CDR3 nucleotides: TGTGCCAGCAGTTTTCAGGGAACTAATGAAAAACTGTTTTTT.

The rearrangement joins TRBV30 to TRBJ1-6; D is possibly TRBD1 (6 bases). The length of the CDR3 is 15 residues. Trimming removed 0 bases at V and 0 bases at J, with 6 bases between. Germline V lookup: CDR1 GTSNPN, CDR2 SVGIG (reference sequence). The CDR3 is CAWSVDSSYNSPLHF. For the CDR3, the DNA is TGTGCCTGGAGTGTGGACAGCTCCTATAATTCACCCCTCCACTTT.

This clonotype was recorded only once. The rearrangement uses TRBV28 and TRBJ1-1, with 8 bases lining up with TRBD1. Germline CDR1 and CDR2: MDHEN and SYDVKM. The CDR3 runs 15 residues. Trimming took 8 bases from V and 2 from J; bases not matched to a gene: 10. The CDR3 DNA sequence: TGTGCCAGCTCAACCCGACAGGGGAGAAACACTGAAGCTTTCTTT. Translation gives CASSTRQGRNTEAFF.

This clonotype was picked up a small number of times. The chain has TRBV11-3 and TRBJ2-6; D call uncertain. V was trimmed by 2 bases and J by 4 bases, leaving 9 bases between them. This CDR3 contains 15 residues. The V gene's germline CDR1 is SGHNT and CDR2 YENEEA. CDR3 bases: TGTGCCAGCAGCTTATCAAAGGCAGGGGCCAACGTCCTGACTTTC. Its protein product is CASSLSKAGANVLTF. The full variable domain, completed using reference TRBV11-3 and TRBJ2-6, is EAGVVQSPRYKIIEKKQPVAFWCNPISGHNTLYWYLQNLGQGPELLIRYENEEAVDDSQLPKDRFSAERLKGVDSTLKIQPAELGDSAVYLCASSLSKAGANVLTFGAGSRLTVL.

The sample holds many counts of this clonotype. The gene calls are TRBV7-9 and TRBJ2-3, with D possibly TRBD2 on 6 matching bases. V lost 5 bases and J 4 bases, leaving 22 bases between the germline ends. Germline loops: CDR1 SEHNR, CDR2 FQNEAQ (reference sequence). The CDR3 totals 17 residues. The CDR3: CASSTRLRAGKADTQYF. CDR3 coding DNA: TGTGCCAGCAGCACCCGGCTCCGGGCGGGGAAGGCAGATACGCAGTATTTT.

This clonotype was seen ten or more times. This chain joins TRBV28 and TRBJ2-1; TRBD2 aligns across 11 bases. CDR1 and CDR2 from the germline V gene are MDHEN and SYDVKM. CDR3 size: 15 residues. With V trimmed by 7 bases and J by 3 bases, 5 bases remained unmatched. The CDR3 reads CASTTGTSGYNEQFF. CDR3 nucleotides: TGTGCCAGCACCACCGGGACTAGCGGCTACAATGAGCAGTTCTTC.

This clonotype was detected ten times or more. The chain links TRBV18 to TRBJ2-1, with 10 bases identical to TRBD2. The germline gives CDR1 KGHSH, CDR2 LQKENI. Trimming took 3 bases from V and 5 from J; bases not matched to a gene: 4. The CDR3 is 15 amino acids. Here the CDR3 DNA reads TGTGCCAGCTCACCTTTAGCGGGAGGTAACAATGAGCAGTTCTTC. Its protein is CASSPLAGGNNEQFF.

This clonotype was seen many times. This chain joins TRBV12-3 or TRBV12-4 and TRBJ2-1; D uncertain. V shed 7 bases and J shed 2 bases, with 12 bases lying between them. The length of the CDR3 is 14 residues. The chain's CDR3 is CASNPALPYNEQFF. In DNA, the CDR3 is TGTGCCAGCAACCCTGCGCTCCCCTACAATGAGCAGTTCTTC.

In its sample, this clonotype was seen many times. V is TRBV24-1 and J is TRBJ2-1; D gene uncertain. CDR1 and CDR2 (germline): KGHDR, SFDVKD. V gave up 0 bases and J gave up 6 bases, with 11 bases separating them. The CDR3 is 15 amino acids. The CDR3 nucleotides read TGTGCCACCAGTGATTTGTCGGACGGAACCAATGAGCAGTTCTTC. Protein sequence: CATSDLSDGTNEQFF.

Of note for this clonotype: This may stem from a read error, because a much larger clone lies one nucleotide away. The chain recombines TRBV5-8 with TRBJ2-1; the D is unclear. Germline loops: CDR1 SGHTS, CDR2 YDEGEE. V was pared by 0 bases and J by 0 bases, with 4 bases between. This CDR3 is 14 amino acids long. The CDR3 DNA is TGTGCCAGCAGCTTGGTGGGCTCCTACAATGAGCAGTTCTTC. Protein product: CASSLVGSYNEQFF. Filled out from reference TRBV5-8 and TRBJ2-1, the complete variable domain reads EAGVTQSPTHLIKTRGQQATLRCSPISGHTSVYWYQQALGLGLQFLLWYDEGEERNRGNFPPRFSGRQFPNYSSELNVNALELEDSALYLCASSLVGSYNEQFFGPGTRLTVL.

This clonotype appeared many times. This chain uses TRBV6-1 with TRBJ1-1; D is possibly TRBD1 (5 bases). V was clipped by 7 bases and J by 3 bases, with 15 bases between them. The CDR3 consists of 14 residues. Germline V gene sequence: CDR1 MNHNS, CDR2 SASEGT. CDR3 sequence reads: CASIPNAGDTEAFF. DNA of the CDR3: TGTGCCAGCATCCCGAATGCGGGGGACACTGAAGCTTTCTTT.

This clonotype was detected many times. This rearrangement joins TRBV20-1 to TRBJ2-7, with 11 bases identical to TRBD2. Trimming cost V 0 bases and J 6 bases; bases outside gene matches: 10. Germline values: CDR1 DFQATT, CDR2 SNEGSKA (reference sequence). This CDR3 is 16 amino acids long. CDR3 sequence reads: CSARDLMRLAGGEQYF. The CDR3 region has the DNA TGCAGTGCTAGAGATCTGATGCGGCTAGCGGGAGGCGAGCAGTACTTC.

This clonotype was observed at least ten times. The V call is TRBV27, the J call TRBJ2-7; D ambiguous. The CDR3 totals 14 residues. Germline V gene sequence: CDR1 MNHEY, CDR2 SMNVEV (reference sequence). Deletions cut 5 bases from V and 2 bases from J, with 13 bases between. The CDR3: CASSQNLDPYEQYF. The DNA of the CDR3 is TGTGCCAGCAGTCAAAACTTAGACCCCTACGAGCAGTACTTC.

This clonotype was seen a few times. The gene calls are TRBV20-1 and TRBJ2-1; D is unclear. The germline gives CDR1 DFQATT, CDR2 SNEGSKA (reference sequence). The CDR3 totals 13 residues. Trimming left V 1 base short and J 5 bases short, with 9 bases between. The chain's CDR3 is CSARVPNDNEQFF. The CDR3 nucleotides are TGCAGTGCTAGAGTCCCCAATGACAATGAGCAGTTCTTC.